This is a list of T cell receptor beta chains from one sample in a study of CD8+CD57+ T cells in acquired aplastic anemia. Each CDR3 protein is one row after TCRdb ran MiXCR on the reads. Here the sample spans 150,000 to 200,000 distinct CDR3 sequences, approximately 52% being singletons. What was sequenced was sorted CD4+, CD8+, or CD8+CD57+ T cells (not recorded which) from PBMCs. The origin of the receptors is a human donor with aplastic anemia. The CDR3 runs from the conserved cysteine through the conserved F or W. The D gene is left open where the match is weak. Clone size is given for some rows only: seen once, a few or many times, or a class if the clone is expanded.

cdr3_nt	cdr3_aa	v_call	j_call	cdr3_length	d_call	clone_size
TGTGCCACTAATCGGGGGACAGGGGGCTCGAACACTGAAGCTTTCTTT	CATNRGTGGSNTEAFF	TRBV10-3	TRBJ1-1	16	TRBD1	-
TGCGCCAGCAGCCAAGAGGGGCAAGAAGAGACCCAGTACTTC	CASSQEGQEETQYF	TRBV4-1	TRBJ2-5	14	-	-
TGTGCCAGCAGTCCGGACAGGACCCTCTACGAGCAGTACTTC	CASSPDRTLYEQYF	TRBV27	TRBJ2-7	14	TRBD1	many
TGTGCCAGCAGCGCCGGTAGGGATTCAGATACGCAGTATTTT	CASSAGRDSDTQYF	TRBV6-4	TRBJ2-3	14	-	many
TGTGCCAGCAGCGTAGCGCCGATCAGCACTGAAGCTTTCTTC	CASSVAPISTEAFF	TRBV9	TRBJ1-1	14	-	-
TGCGCCAGCAGCCAAGTGACAGAGCGCCCTAACTATGGCTACACCTTC	CASSQVTERPNYGYTF	TRBV4-1	TRBJ1-2	16	-	many
TGTGCCGGTAGACTAGCGATCGAAACCGGGGAGCTGTTTTTT	CAGRLAIETGELFF	TRBV2	TRBJ2-2	14	TRBD2	many
TGTGCCAGCAGTTTCCCGGGACAGAACACTGAAGCTTTCTTT	CASSFPGQNTEAFF	TRBV6-6	TRBJ1-1	14	-	many
TGTGCCAGCAGCCACCGACAGGACTCCTACGAGCAGTACTTC	CASSHRQDSYEQYF	TRBV3-1	TRBJ2-7	14	-	few
TGTGCCAGCAGCAACAGGGTATTCAACTATGGCTACACCTTC	CASSNRVFNYGYTF	TRBV5-6	TRBJ1-2	14	-	-
TGTGCCAGCAGCCTACGGACACTGAATGAAAAACTGTTTTTT	CASSLRTLNEKLFF	TRBV5-5	TRBJ1-4	14	-	many
TGTGCCAGTAGTAAGAACGGAAAAGAGACCCAGTACTTC	CASSKNGKETQYF	TRBV19	TRBJ2-5	13	-	-
TGTGCCAGCAGCTTAGCAGGTGGGAGTGGGGTAATGAACACCATATATTTT	CASSLAGGSGVMNTIYF	TRBV7-6	TRBJ1-3	17	-	-
TGTGCCAGCAGCTTAGTTGGCCCTGGAAACACCATATATTTT	CASSLVGPGNTIYF	TRBV7-2	TRBJ1-3	14	-	many
TGCAGCTCCAGACAGGGTTACGCCAATGAGCAGTTCTTC	CSSRQGYANEQFF	TRBV29-1	TRBJ2-1	13	TRBD1	-
TGTGCCAGCAGATCTTGGGGACCCGGGGAGCTGTTTTTT	CASRSWGPGELFF	TRBV2	TRBJ2-2	13	-	many
TGTGCCAGCAGCTTGGTCCCTACGTCCTACGAGCAGTACTTC	CASSLVPTSYEQYF	TRBV5-5	TRBJ2-7	14	-	-
TGTGCCAGTAGTATAATCAGACAGAACACTGAAGCTTTCTTT	CASSIIRQNTEAFF	TRBV19	TRBJ1-1	14	-	many
TGTGCCAGTAGTTCGTGGTCGCGGACAGATACGCAGTATTTT	CASSSWSRTDTQYF	TRBV19	TRBJ2-3	14	-	many
TGCAGCGTAATAGGGGTGTACCAAGAGACCCAGTACTTC	CSVIGVYQETQYF	TRBV29-1	TRBJ2-5	13	-	-
TGTGCCAGCAGCTCACTAGCGGGAGTAGAGACCCAGTACTTC	CASSSLAGVETQYF	TRBV9	TRBJ2-5	14	TRBD2	many
TGTGCCAGCAGTTGGGACGCAAACACTGAAGCTTTCTTT	CASSWDANTEAFF	TRBV12-3/TRBV12-4	TRBJ1-1	13	-	-